The 9 T cell receptor beta chains below were found in one sample sequenced in a study of identical twins. One entry per CDR3 protein, called by TCRdb with MiXCR from the 5' RACE reads. Here the sample spans 210,000 or so distinct CDR3 sequences, less than 20% being singletons. These data were likewise used in another study, on T cells expressing NK-cell markers.

Sequenced: CD8+ T cells sorted from blood. The receptors here all came from a woman younger than 30 in good health.

Ten or more counts support this clonotype. The gene calls are TRBV12-3 or TRBV12-4 and TRBJ1-1; D unresolved. This CDR3 is 9 amino acids long. V was trimmed by 8 bases and J by 6 bases, leaving 4 bases between them. The DNA for the CDR3 is TGTGCCAGCTCCCCTGAAGCTTTCTTT. This sequence encodes CASSPEAFF.

This chain connects TRBV5-1 to TRBJ2-1, with 11 bases that match TRBD2. Trimming at V came to 4 bases and at J to 6 bases, leaving 6 bases not matched to a gene. The CDR3 length is 15 residues. In germline, CDR1 is SGHRS, CDR2 YFSETQ. The CDR3, as DNA: TGCGCCAGCAGCCACACTAGCGGGGGTGCCAATGAGCAGTTCTTC. It codes for CASSHTSGGANEQFF.

The DNA of the CDR3 is TGTGCCTGGGAACCGACAGGGGACTACAATGAGCAGTTCTTC. Translating it yields CAWEPTGDYNEQFF. The rearrangement uses TRBV30 and TRBJ2-1; the match to TRBD1 covers 8 bases. The CDR3 extends over 14 amino acids. The V gene's germline CDR1 is GTSNPN and CDR2 SVGIG (reference sequence). The V gene end was trimmed by 5 bases and the J gene end by 3 bases; junction bases not matched to a gene: 6.

This clonotype came up a few times. The chain couples TRBV10-3 to TRBJ2-5; 7 bases fit TRBD1. This CDR3 spans 13 amino acids. CDR1 and CDR2 from the germline V gene are ENHRY and SYGVKD. Unmatched junction bases numbered 8, after V lost 9 bases and J lost 4 bases. CDR3 nucleotides: TGTGCCATATCGACAGGGTCAGGAGAGACCCAGTACTTC. This sequence encodes CAISTGSGETQYF.

V gene TRBV20-1 combines with J gene TRBJ1-1; no clear D. Germline V gene sequence: CDR1 DFQATT, CDR2 SNEGSKA (reference sequence). V was cut by 7 bases and J by 3 bases, with 12 bases left in between. This CDR3 spans 12 amino acids. The CDR3 bases are TGCAGTGTTGCGTCGGGTGACACTGAAGCTTTCTTT. This sequence encodes CSVASGDTEAFF.

The rearrangement uses TRBV11-2 and TRBJ2-6; 9 bases map to TRBD1. Germline values: CDR1 SGHAT, CDR2 FQNNGV. V lost 1 base to trimming and J lost 4 bases; unmatched junction nucleotides: 5. The CDR3 has 17 residues. The CDR3 loop reads CASSLAQGAAGANVLTF. CDR3 bases: TGTGCCAGCAGCTTAGCACAGGGGGCGGCCGGGGCCAACGTCCTGACTTTC.

This sequence joins TRBV2 and TRBJ2-1; D call uncertain. V was pared by 6 bases and J by 10 bases, with 7 bases between. This CDR3 is built from 10 residues. Germline CDR1 and CDR2: SNHLY and FYNNEI. CDR3 region: CASRVVEQFF. The CDR3 nucleotides are TGTGCCAGCAGGGTAGTAGAGCAGTTCTTC.

In this sample, this clonotype turned up a few times. The chain uses TRBV27 and TRBJ2-3; TRBD2 aligns across 9 bases. The germline V gene encodes CDR1 MNHEY and CDR2 SMNVEV (reference sequence). V lost 1 base, J lost 5 bases, and 1 base stayed unmatched. The CDR3 runs to 14 residues. CDR3 sequence: CASSLLRGGDTQYF. The DNA for the CDR3 is TGTGCCAGCAGTTTATTGCGGGGGGGAGATACGCAGTATTTT.

The CDR3 coding sequence is TGTGCCAGCAGAAAAGGGCTACCGAACACTGAAGCTTTCTTT. This sequence encodes CASRKGLPNTEAFF. V gene TRBV7-9 combines with J gene TRBJ1-1, with unresolved D. V was clipped by 6 bases and J by 1 base, with 12 bases between them. This CDR3 comprises 14 residues. Germline V gene data show CDR1 as SEHNR and CDR2 as FQNEAQ (reference sequence).